This T cell receptor beta chain originates from a study of cytomegalovirus exposure and HLA in healthy donors. Unmatched junction bases numbered 1, after V lost 6 bases and J lost 3 bases. Germline V gives CDR1 ENHRY, CDR2 SYGVKD. This CDR3 region has 13 residues. The PCR used 60 Vbeta and 13 Jbeta primers. Assay used: immunoSEQ multiplex PCR; TCRdb lists only in-frame clones, some missing. The sample shows approximately 160,000 clones, 78% of them seen only once. The J gene is TRBJ1-5, the V gene TRBV10-3, with TRBD1 matching 8 bases. The TCR comes from a middle-aged woman in good health and CMV-seropositive. Sequencing input: PBMCs. Here the CDR3 reads CAIRGQVNQPQHF. The CDR3 coding sequence is TGTGCCATCAGGGGACAGGTCAATCAGCCCCAGCATTTT.